The clone carrying this TCR beta chain was detected once. This sample was taken from a study of blood T cell repertoires in COVID-19. Study information: Researchers got acute and convalescent COVID-19 samples from the United States, Italy and Spain.

CDR3 length: 18 residues. Deletions cut 4 bases from V and 3 bases from J, with 25 bases between. Germline CDR1 SGHDN, CDR2 FVKESK. Seattle's enrolled individuals joined amid active infection and were then monitored longitudinally. Study processing details: Estimation of nucleated cell counts was performed using reference gene primer amplification. The data were produced by immunoSEQ multiplex PCR, yet TCRdb's version contains in-frame clones alone and is incomplete. Clone size and the V and J calls come from that table; the DNA yielded D and trimming. The table records about 240,000 clones, 80% to 85% of them present only once.

The specimen sequenced was peripheral blood. This receptor was identified in a woman over 75 with COVID-19, enrolled during active disease. This sequence joins TRBV14 and TRBJ2-7, with D possibly matching TRBD1 (7 bases). In nucleotides, the CDR3 is TGTGCCAGCAGCCCATTTTGGGGTGGTGCAGGGGGGAGCTACGAGCAGTACTTC. It translates to CASSPFWGGAGGSYEQYF.